Following are 20 T cell receptor beta chains from one sample sequenced in a study of cytomegalovirus exposure and HLA in healthy donors. The PCR used 60 Vbeta and 13 Jbeta primers. The data were produced by immunoSEQ multiplex PCR, yet TCRdb's version contains in-frame clones alone and is incomplete. Of about 110,000 clones detected, 65% to 80% appear once; the ten largest clones hold roughly 4.2%. Sequenced input: PBMCs. The receptor source for this set is a male donor in good health and CMV-seronegative.

This clone occurred a few times. The chain carries TRBV6-1 and TRBJ2-3, with 7 positions matching TRBD1. Germline V gives CDR1 MNHNS, CDR2 SASEGT. V dropped 7 bases and J dropped 1; count of bases not matched to a gene: 8. The CDR3 has 15 residues. CDR3 in DNA: TGTGCCAGCACCGACAGGGCCGGAGGCACAGATACGCAGTATTTT. Amino acid sequence: CASTDRAGGTDTQYF.

The rearrangement uses TRBV10-1 and TRBJ2-7; 14 positions match TRBD2. With V trimmed by 8 bases and J by 0 bases, 0 bases remained unmatched. This CDR3 region has 14 residues. CDR1 WNHNN and CDR2 SYGVQD come from the germline V gene (reference sequence). The CDR3 sequence: CASGTSGSSYEQYF. The CDR3 coding sequence is TGCGCCAGCGGGACTAGCGGGAGCTCCTACGAGCAGTACTTC.

The V and J genes are TRBV4-2 and TRBJ2-1, with 8 bases aligning to TRBD2. Germline assignment: CDR1 LGHNA and CDR2 YNFKEQ. Germline trimming cut 2 bases from V and 4 bases from J; bases unmatched to any gene: 4. The CDR3 runs to 15 residues. The chain's CDR3 is CASSQSGGVYNEQFF. CDR3 DNA: TGTGCCAGCAGCCAATCGGGGGGGGTGTACAATGAGCAGTTCTTC.

V is TRBV11-2 and J is TRBJ1-2; D is uncertain. Germline values: CDR1 SGHAT, CDR2 FQNNGV. This CDR3 spans 13 amino acids. The V end was cut by 3 bases, the J end by 6 bases, with 11 bases between. In nucleotides, the CDR3 is TGTGCCAGCAGCTTCGCGAGAGGGAATGGCTACACCTTC. Translated: CASSFARGNGYTF.

The chain links TRBV18 to TRBJ2-3; no clear D. Germline V gene data show CDR1 as KGHSH and CDR2 as LQKENI. CDR3 length: 13 residues. V dropped 3 bases and J dropped 3 bases, with 7 bases sitting between them. The CDR3 sequence: CASSPGSTDTQYF. The CDR3 nucleotides read TGTGCCAGCTCACCCGGTAGTACAGATACGCAGTATTTT.

The chain joins TRBV5-6 to TRBJ2-7; tentative D call: TRBD1 (6 bases). Germline loops: CDR1 SGHDT, CDR2 YYEEEE. The V gene lost 0 bases and the J gene lost 4 bases, with 14 bases spanning the gap. The CDR3 length is 15 residues. The CDR3 DNA follows: TGTGCCAGCAGCTTGGCGTCAGGGGCAACTTACGAGCAGTACTTC. Encoded protein: CASSLASGATYEQYF. Complete variable domain (other parts from reference TRBV5-6 and TRBJ2-7): DAGVTQSPTHLIKTRGQQVTLRCSPKSGHDTVSWYQQALGQGPQFIFQYYEEEERQRGNFPDRFSGHQFPNYSSELNVNALLLGDSALYLCASSLASGATYEQYFGPGTRLTVT.

This clone was seen a single time. V gene TRBV7-9 combines with J gene TRBJ2-5; TRBD1 agrees at 11 bases. CDR1 SEHNR and CDR2 FQNEAQ come from the germline V gene (reference sequence). This CDR3 region has 17 residues. Losses at the gene ends were 3 bases for V and 3 bases for J; bases not matched to a gene: 9. The CDR3 bases are TGTGCCAGCAGCTTCAAGAATCGGACAGGGGGCGAAGAGACCCAGTACTTC. Its protein is CASSFKNRTGGEETQYF.

The CDR3 nucleotides read TGTGCCAGCAGCTTGGAGGCGGGCTACGAGCAGTACTTC. Protein: CASSLEAGYEQYF. The chain joins TRBV5-5 to TRBJ2-7, with a weak D call TRBD2 (5 bases). Trimming shortened V by 0 bases and J by 3 bases, and 7 bases separated the two germline ends. This CDR3 has 13 residues. Germline CDR1 SGHKS, CDR2 YYEKEE (reference sequence).

The genes are TRBV29-1 and TRBJ2-3, with D possibly TRBD1 on 6 matching bases. Germline CDR1 SQVTM, CDR2 ANQGSEA. V was clipped by 7 bases and J by 0 bases, with 8 bases between them. The CDR3 runs to 12 residues. CDR3 in amino acids: CSAGQSTDTQYF. CDR3 nucleotides: TGCAGCGCCGGACAGAGCACAGATACGCAGTATTTT.

The J gene is TRBJ2-2, the V gene TRBV11-2, with 7 bases that match TRBD1. The germline V gene encodes CDR1 SGHAT and CDR2 FQNNGV. CDR3 length: 19 amino acids. The junction had 13 bases not matched to a gene; V was cut back by 1 base and J by 2 bases. The CDR3: CASSLVGGSGQYNTGELFF. The CDR3 nucleotides are TGTGCCAGCAGCTTAGTTGGGGGCTCGGGACAGTATAACACCGGGGAGCTGTTTTTT.

V is TRBV2 and J is TRBJ2-1; 9 bases are a match to TRBD2. Losses at the gene ends were 3 bases for V and 5 bases for J; bases not matched to a gene: 11. The V gene's germline CDR1 is SNHLY and CDR2 FYNNEI. The CDR3 has 17 amino acids. DNA of the CDR3: TGTGCCAGCAGTGAGTTAGGTAGCGGGAGATCCGACAATGAGCAGTTCTTC. It specifies CASSELGSGRSDNEQFF.

The gene calls are TRBV7-8 and TRBJ2-1, with D tentatively TRBD1 (5 bases). Germline loops: CDR1 SGHVS, CDR2 FQNEAQ. V was cut by 2 bases and J by 3 bases, with 11 bases left in between. The CDR3 runs to 15 residues. This chain's CDR3 is CASSLMGRSYNEQFF. Written as DNA, the CDR3 is TGTGCCAGCAGCTTAATGGGGCGGAGCTACAATGAGCAGTTCTTC.

V gene TRBV9 combines with J gene TRBJ2-1; D call uncertain. Germline CDR1 reads SGDLS; CDR2 reads YYNGEE. The CDR3 is 16 amino acids. V was cut by 5 bases and J by 1 base, with 16 bases left in between. CDR3 loop: CASSRKQSGSYNEQFF. As DNA, the CDR3 is TGTGCCAGCAGTCGTAAACAGAGTGGGTCCTACAATGAGCAGTTCTTC.

For the CDR3, the DNA is TGTGCCAGCAGTCCGGGACAGCTGAATCAGCCCCAGCATTTT. Translated: CASSPGQLNQPQHF. The V and J genes are TRBV27 and TRBJ1-5, with 7 bases that match TRBD1. Germline V CDR1 and CDR2: MNHEY, SMNVEV (reference sequence). The CDR3 spans 14 residues. V trimming: 5 bases; J trimming: 4 bases; junction bases outside the gene matches: 5.

The V and J genes are TRBV7-3 and TRBJ2-7; D perhaps matches TRBD1 (6 bases). This CDR3 is built from 13 residues. Trimming took 5 bases from V and 4 from J, leaving 12 bases between them. CDR1 and CDR2 from the germline V gene are SGHTA and FQGTGA. Here the CDR3 DNA reads TGTGCCAGCAGCCCCTCTACAGGGTACGAGCAGTACTTC. This encodes CASSPSTGYEQYF.

V gene TRBV18 combines with J gene TRBJ1-1; D gene unclear. Germline-derived CDR1 and CDR2 are KGHSH and LQKENI. Deletions cut 5 bases from V and 7 bases from J, with 17 bases between. The length of the CDR3 is 14 residues. The CDR3 DNA reads TGTGCCAGCTCAGCTCCGGGGAAAGGAGGTGAAGCTTTCTTT. Its protein is CASSAPGKGGEAFF.

The V gene is TRBV7-3, the J gene TRBJ2-3; TRBD2 might be the D (6 bases). Germline lookup yields CDR1 SGHTA and CDR2 FQGTGA. The CDR3 covers 16 residues. The ends were cut back, 5 bases at V and 5 bases at J, with 20 bases in the middle. DNA of the CDR3: TGTGCCAGCAGCCCGAGTTTCTTACGGGAGAAAGATACGCAGTATTTT. The encoded protein is CASSPSFLREKDTQYF.

This clone was seen only a few times. The rearrangement joins TRBV5-1 to TRBJ1-5, with a tentative D call TRBD1 (6 bases). The length of the CDR3 is 15 residues. V lost 0 bases to trimming and J lost 5 bases, with 12 bases between them. Germline CDR1 SGHRS, CDR2 YFSETQ. CDR3 DNA: TGCGCCAGCAGCTTGGCCTGGGGACAAGATCAGCCCCAGCATTTT. This codes for CASSLAWGQDQPQHF.

This chain joins TRBV5-8 and TRBJ2-3; 9 nucleotides match TRBD1. The germline CDR1 and CDR2 sequences are SGHTS and YDEGEE. This CDR3 spans 18 amino acids. Germline trimming cut 2 bases from V and 2 bases from J; bases unmatched to any gene: 12. Here the CDR3 reads CASSLGYQQGAHTDTQYF. CDR3 sequence (DNA): TGTGCCAGCAGCTTAGGATACCAACAGGGGGCGCACACAGATACGCAGTATTTT.

This chain uses TRBV29-1 with TRBJ1-2; D gene unclear. Germline assignment: CDR1 SQVTM and CDR2 ANQGSEA. V lost 0 bases and J 6 bases, leaving 5 bases between the germline ends. The CDR3 is 11 amino acids. In nucleotides, the CDR3 is TGCAGCGTTGAAGACAGGAATGGCTACACCTTC. Translating gives CSVEDRNGYTF.